This T cell receptor beta chain was obtained from a study of graft-versus-host responses after intestinal transplantation. Study as a whole: Each recipient received anti-thymocyte globulin induction, then tacrolimus and steroids for 2 to 3 years. Findings and limits, study-wide: In patients with graft-donor T cell macrochimerism, allograft graft-versus-host to host-versus-graft clonal ratios were high.

As to this clone: Its specificity is unknown.

Profiling relied on immunoSEQ multiplex PCR, and the TCRdb table lists in-frame clones only, not all of them. In the table there are under 90,000 clones, around 90% of which are singletons. The CDR3 contains 14 residues. CDR1 is LNHDA and CDR2 is SQIVND in the germline V gene (reference sequence). Trimming took 10 bases from V and 6 from J, leaving 20 bases between them. The source was unstimulated CD8+ T cells sorted from spleen or lymph node cells, collected before transplant. The V gene is TRBV19, the J gene TRBJ2-3, with D hard to call. The clonotype was recovered from a human donor who was the organ donor for an intestinal transplant. The CDR3 sequence: CATRSLVIRDTQYF. CDR3 DNA sequence: TGTGCCACCCGGTCGCTAGTCATTCGCGATACGCAGTATTTT.